This TCR beta chain was sequenced in a study of blood T cell repertoires in COVID-19. On the study more broadly: Collection of acute and convalescent COVID-19 samples took place in the United States, Italy and Spain. Sample material is recorded as cDNA or gDNA derived from T cells, B-cell-depleted T cells, or PBMCs.

Everyone who took part was roughly 18 to 89 years old, and they came from 20 to 25 US areas. Clinical history reported by participants formed the basis on which cohorts were assigned. The CDR3 is 14 amino acids. Trimming cost V 7 bases and J 8 bases, with 17 bases left between them. The V gene's germline CDR1 is MDHEN and CDR2 SYDVKM. TCRdb's table, derived via immunoSEQ multiplex PCR, lists solely in-frame clones and lacks some. The sample has around 300,000 clones; approximately 90% are singletons. The sample consisted of PBMCs or T cells enriched from blood (not recorded which). The receptor was derived from a woman aged 50 to 65 who had recovered from COVID-19. The chain couples TRBV28 to TRBJ1-4, with D perhaps matching TRBD1 (6 bases). Written as DNA, the CDR3 is TGTGCCAGCAAGCAAGGGGGAAGCGAAGAAAAACTGTTTTTT. Translation gives CASKQGGSEEKLFF.